This T cell receptor (beta chain) was retrieved from a study of control samples from healthy donors and cancer patients. TCRdb's table, derived via immunoSEQ multiplex PCR, lists solely in-frame clones and lacks some. The table has fewer than 70,000 clones, around four fifths seen once. V was pared by 5 bases and J by 3 bases, with 20 bases between. Germline CDR1 reads SGHVS; CDR2 reads FQNEAQ. This CDR3 is 16 amino acids long. The specimen was PBMCs. The sequence derives from a woman in her forties or fifties with lung cancer. The genes are TRBV7-8 and TRBJ2-7; a possible D gene is TRBD2 (6 bases). In DNA form, the CDR3 reads TGTGCCAGCAGCCAACCGACGGGGGTCAAGAGCTACGAGCAGTACTTC. Translated: CASSQPTGVKSYEQYF.